Sequencing of this T cell receptor beta chain was carried out in a study of T-cell reconstitution after alpha-beta-depleted transplantation in children. The CDR3 length is 14 residues. V dropped 6 bases and J dropped 5; count of bases not matched to a gene: 9. Germline CDR1 SNHLY, CDR2 FYNNEI. Study-wide findings and caveats: When one year had passed after transplant, most T-cell counts and diversity came from newly produced T cells. Surviving recipient T cells and thymic progenitors underlay high day-60 TCRbeta diversity in some patients.

There are many counts of this clonotype. Its antigen is as yet unknown. A TCRbeta library incorporating unique molecular identifiers was prepared. TCRdb reprocessed the PCR reads via MiXCR and lists one record per CDR3 protein. The sample contains fewer than 350,000 distinct CDR3 sequences, around 10% of which appear only once. Material: peripheral blood, obtained 180 days after TCRalphabeta/CD19-depleted stem cell transplant. This TCR derives from a male patient aged 2-9 years who had a stem cell transplant for chronic granulomatous disease, so the T cells may come from the graft donor. J is TRBJ1-2 and V is TRBV2; 7 bases agree with TRBD1. CDR3 in amino acids: CASSPDRVSYGYTF. The CDR3 nucleotides read TGTGCCAGCAGCCCAGACAGGGTTTCGTATGGCTACACCTTC.